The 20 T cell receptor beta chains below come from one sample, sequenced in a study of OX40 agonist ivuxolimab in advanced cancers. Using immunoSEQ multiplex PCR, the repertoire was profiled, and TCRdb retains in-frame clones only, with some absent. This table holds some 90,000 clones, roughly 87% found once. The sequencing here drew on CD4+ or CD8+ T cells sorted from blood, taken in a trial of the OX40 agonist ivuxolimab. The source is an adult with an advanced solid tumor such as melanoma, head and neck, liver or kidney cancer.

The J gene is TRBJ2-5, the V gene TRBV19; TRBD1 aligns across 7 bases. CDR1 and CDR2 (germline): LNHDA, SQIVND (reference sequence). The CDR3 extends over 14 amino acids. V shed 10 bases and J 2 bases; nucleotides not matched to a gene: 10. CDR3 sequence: CATSGDRIQETQYF. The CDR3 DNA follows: TGTGCCACCTCCGGGGACAGAATACAAGAGACCCAGTACTTC.

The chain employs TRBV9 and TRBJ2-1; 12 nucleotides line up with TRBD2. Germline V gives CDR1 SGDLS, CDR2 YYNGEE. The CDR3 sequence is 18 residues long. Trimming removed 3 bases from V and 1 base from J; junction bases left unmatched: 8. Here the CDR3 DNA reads TGTGCCAGCAGCGACCCTAGCGGGGGGGCCTTGTCCTACAATGAGCAGTTCTTC. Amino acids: CASSDPSGGALSYNEQFF.

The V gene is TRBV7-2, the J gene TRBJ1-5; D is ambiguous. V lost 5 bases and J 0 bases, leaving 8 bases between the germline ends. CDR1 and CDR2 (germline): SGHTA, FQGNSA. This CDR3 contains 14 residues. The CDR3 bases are TGTGCCAGCAGCCCAAATTATAGCAATCAGCCCCAGCATTTT. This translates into CASSPNYSNQPQHF. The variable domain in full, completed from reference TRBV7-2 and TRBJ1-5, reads GAGVSQSPSNKVTEKGKDVELRCDPISGHTALYWYRQSLGQGLEFLIYFQGNSAPDKSGLPSDRFSAERTGGSVSTLTIQRTQQEDSAVYLCASSPNYSNQPQHFGDGTRLSIL.

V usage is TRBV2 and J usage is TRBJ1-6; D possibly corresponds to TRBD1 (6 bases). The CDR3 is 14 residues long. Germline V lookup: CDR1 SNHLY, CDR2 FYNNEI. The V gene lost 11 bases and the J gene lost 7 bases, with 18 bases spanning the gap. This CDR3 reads CAGEDTGWNSPLHF. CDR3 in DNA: TGTGCCGGGGAGGACACAGGGTGGAATTCACCCCTCCACTTT.

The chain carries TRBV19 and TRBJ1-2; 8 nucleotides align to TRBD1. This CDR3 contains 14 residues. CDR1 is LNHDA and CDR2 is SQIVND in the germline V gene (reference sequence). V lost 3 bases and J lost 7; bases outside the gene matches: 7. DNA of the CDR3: TGTGCCAGTAGTATTCGTGGACAGGGTATTGGCTACACCTTC. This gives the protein CASSIRGQGIGYTF.

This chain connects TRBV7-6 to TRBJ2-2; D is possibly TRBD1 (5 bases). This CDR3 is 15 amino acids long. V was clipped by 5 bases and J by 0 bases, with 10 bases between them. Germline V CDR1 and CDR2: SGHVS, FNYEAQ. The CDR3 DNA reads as TGTGCCAGCAGCCCCTCGACAGCGAACACCGGGGAGCTGTTTTTT. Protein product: CASSPSTANTGELFF. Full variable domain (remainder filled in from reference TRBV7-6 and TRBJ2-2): GAGVSQSPRYKVTKRGQDVALRCDPISGHVSLYWYRQALGQGPEFLTYFNYEAQQDKSGLPNDRFSAERPEGSISTLTIQRTEQRDSAMYRCASSPSTANTGELFFGEGSRLTVL.

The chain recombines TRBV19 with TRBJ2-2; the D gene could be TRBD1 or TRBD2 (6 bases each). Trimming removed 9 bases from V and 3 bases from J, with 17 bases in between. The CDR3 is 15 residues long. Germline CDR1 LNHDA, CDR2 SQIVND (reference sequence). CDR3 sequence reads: CASRSGDTHTGELFF. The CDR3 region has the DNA TGTGCCAGCAGGTCGGGGGACACCCACACCGGGGAGCTGTTTTTT.

The CDR3 nucleotides read TGTGCCAGCAGCCAAGTGGGGACAGGGGGTAACCAGCCCCAGCATTTT. Translated, it gives CASSQVGTGGNQPQHF. The chain couples TRBV4-2 to TRBJ1-5, with 11 bases that match TRBD1. This CDR3 region has 16 residues. The junction had 6 bases not matched to a gene; V was cut back by 1 base and J by 7 bases. Germline V CDR1 and CDR2: LGHNA, YNFKEQ.

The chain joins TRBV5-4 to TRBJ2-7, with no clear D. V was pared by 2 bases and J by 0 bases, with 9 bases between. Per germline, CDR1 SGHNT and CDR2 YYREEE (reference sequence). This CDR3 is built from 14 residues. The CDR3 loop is CASSFRDNSYEQYF. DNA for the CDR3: TGTGCCAGCAGCTTCCGTGACAACTCCTACGAGCAGTACTTC.

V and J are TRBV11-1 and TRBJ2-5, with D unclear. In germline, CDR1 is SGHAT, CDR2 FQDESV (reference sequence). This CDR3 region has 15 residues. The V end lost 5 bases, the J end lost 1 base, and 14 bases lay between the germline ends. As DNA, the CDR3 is TGTGCCAGCAGCCTCAGACGGGCGCTCCAAGAGACCCAGTACTTC. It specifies CASSLRRALQETQYF.

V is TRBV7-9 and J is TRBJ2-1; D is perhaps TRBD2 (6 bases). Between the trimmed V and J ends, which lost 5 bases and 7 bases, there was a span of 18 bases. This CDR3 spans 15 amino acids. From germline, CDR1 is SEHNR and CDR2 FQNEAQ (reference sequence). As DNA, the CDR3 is TGTGCCAGCAGCGATCGTGCCGGGGGTAGGAATGAGCAGTTCTTC. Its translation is CASSDRAGGRNEQFF.

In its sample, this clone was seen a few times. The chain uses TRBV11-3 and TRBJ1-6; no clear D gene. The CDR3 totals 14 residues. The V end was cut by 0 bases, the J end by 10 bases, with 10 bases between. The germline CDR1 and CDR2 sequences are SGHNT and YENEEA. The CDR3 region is CASSLDGERSPLHF. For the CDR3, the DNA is TGTGCCAGCAGCTTAGATGGTGAACGGTCACCCCTCCACTTT.

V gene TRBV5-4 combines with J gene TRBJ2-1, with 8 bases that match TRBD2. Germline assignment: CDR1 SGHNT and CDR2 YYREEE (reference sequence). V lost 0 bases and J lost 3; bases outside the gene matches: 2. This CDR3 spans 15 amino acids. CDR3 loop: CASSLGAGGYNEQFF. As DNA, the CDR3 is TGTGCCAGCAGCTTGGGTGCGGGGGGCTACAATGAGCAGTTCTTC.

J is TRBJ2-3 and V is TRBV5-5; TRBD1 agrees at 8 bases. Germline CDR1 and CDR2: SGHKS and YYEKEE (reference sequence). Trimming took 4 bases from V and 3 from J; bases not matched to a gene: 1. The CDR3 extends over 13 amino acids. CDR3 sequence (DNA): TGTGCCAGCAGCCGACAGGGGACAGATACGCAGTATTTT. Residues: CASSRQGTDTQYF.

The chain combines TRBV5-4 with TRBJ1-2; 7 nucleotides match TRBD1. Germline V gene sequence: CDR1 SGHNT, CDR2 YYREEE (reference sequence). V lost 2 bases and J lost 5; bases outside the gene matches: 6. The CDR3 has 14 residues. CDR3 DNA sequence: TGTGCCAGCAGCTTAGGACAGGCAAGATATGGCTACACCTTC. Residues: CASSLGQARYGYTF.

CDR3 sequence: CASSKRGGAETQYF. The CDR3, as DNA: TGTGCCAGTAGCAAAAGAGGGGGCGCGGAGACCCAGTACTTC. The J gene is TRBJ2-5, the V gene TRBV19, with TRBD1 matching 7 bases. Per the germline V gene, CDR1 is LNHDA and CDR2 is SQIVND (reference sequence). Germline trimming cut 6 bases from V and 5 bases from J; bases unmatched to any gene: 9. The CDR3 is 14 residues long. The complete variable domain, with remaining parts taken from reference TRBV19 and TRBJ2-5, reads DGGITQSPKYLFRKEGQNVTLSCEQNLNHDAMYWYRQDPGQGLRLIYYSQIVNDFQKGDIAEGYSVSREKKESFPLTVTSAQKNPTAFYLCASSKRGGAETQYFGPGTRLLVL.

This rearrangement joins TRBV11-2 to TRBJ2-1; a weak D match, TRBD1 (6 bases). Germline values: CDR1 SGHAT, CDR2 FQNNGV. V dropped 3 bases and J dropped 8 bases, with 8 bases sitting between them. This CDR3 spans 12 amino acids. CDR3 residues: CASSFRGYEQFF. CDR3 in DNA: TGTGCCAGCAGCTTCAGGGGATATGAGCAGTTCTTC.

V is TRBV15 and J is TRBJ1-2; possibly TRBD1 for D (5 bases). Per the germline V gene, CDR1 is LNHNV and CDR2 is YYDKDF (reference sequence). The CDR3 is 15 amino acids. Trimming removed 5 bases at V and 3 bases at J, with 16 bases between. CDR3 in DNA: TGTGCCACCAGCCCTGGAGAGGGGTCCCACTATGGCTACACCTTC. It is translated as CATSPGEGSHYGYTF.

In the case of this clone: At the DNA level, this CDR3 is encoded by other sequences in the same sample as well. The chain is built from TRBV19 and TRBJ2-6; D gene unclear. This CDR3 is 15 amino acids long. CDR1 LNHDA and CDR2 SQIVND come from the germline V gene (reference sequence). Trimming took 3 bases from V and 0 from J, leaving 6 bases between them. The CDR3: CASSILGSGANVLTF. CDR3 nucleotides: TGTGCCAGTAGTATTCTTGGCTCTGGGGCCAACGTCCTGACTTTC. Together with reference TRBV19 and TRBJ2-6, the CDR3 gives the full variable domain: DGGITQSPKYLFRKEGQNVTLSCEQNLNHDAMYWYRQDPGQGLRLIYYSQIVNDFQKGDIAEGYSVSREKKESFPLTVTSAQKNPTAFYLCASSILGSGANVLTFGAGSRLTVL.

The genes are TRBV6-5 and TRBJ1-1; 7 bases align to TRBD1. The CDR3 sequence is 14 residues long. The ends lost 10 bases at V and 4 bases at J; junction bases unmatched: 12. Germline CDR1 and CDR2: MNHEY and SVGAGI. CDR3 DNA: TGTGCCACCAGAGGGGGCTCCGGGGTCACTGAAGCTTTCTTT. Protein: CATRGGSGVTEAFF.